This TCR beta chain was observed in a study of T cell clones after liver transplantation (dated by TCRdb to about 2019). For the wider study: Samples were obtained from ITN030ST, a randomized trial in which withdrawal of immunosuppression was attempted within 2 years of liver transplantation. Donor-reactive T cell clones were identified using TCRbeta sequencing after a pre-transplant mixed lymphocyte reaction and were then followed in post-transplant blood. As an antigen-independent comparator for the donor-reactive sequences, third party-reactive TCRbeta sequences from pre-transplant MLRs were identified as well. Of the eight recipients, a few were HCV-positive, while the remaining recipients had been transplanted for non-autoimmune, non-viral indications. Until randomization at 12-24 months post-transplant, subjects were given standard immunosuppression, with no induction therapy. To count as tolerant, a recipient had to stay completely off immunosuppression for at least one year without liver enzymes climbing beyond twice the upper limit of normal. Blood samples were collected pre-transplant, then pre-randomization ahead of withdrawal, and finally post-randomization once withdrawal had either been completed or failed. A cohort of 8 liver transplant recipients was studied, of whom 3 were classified as tolerant and 5 as non-tolerant.

Regarding this clone: The antigen this receptor binds is unknown. Per-base qualities were not stored, and no clone one base away is much larger.

Frozen genomic DNA underwent high-throughput TCRbeta CDR3 sequencing by immunoSEQ, including PCR amplification, mapping, bias correction and internal controls. Turning to the authors' computational methods: Productive rearrangements were retained, and unique TCRbeta sequences were defined by the CDR3 nucleotide sequence together with the V and J gene. For classification of a sequence as donor-reactive, at least 5-fold expansion in CFSE-low cells relative to unstimulated pre-transplant cells and a frequency of at least 0.01% were required. To ensure at least 90% detection power, minimum frequency thresholds were set for each subject based on that subject's lowest-template unstimulated sample. Repertoire turnover was measured by Jensen-Shannon divergence between the top 1000 TCRbeta sequences post- and pre-transplant. Two-sided Fisher's exact tests were used to test for changes in the detection of donor-reactive sequences. TCRdb provides this immuneACCESS table in a form limited to in-frame rearrangements. Some clones are lacking; in checked studies, under half of them reflect an unresolved V gene, and why the rest are absent is not known. The V and J calls and the clone size are those of that table, but D and trimming were determined from the DNA. This sample lists roughly 97,000 clones; 82% were detected once. The ten largest make up just under 1% of the sample.

General findings and caveats noted by the study authors: Circulating donor-reactive CD4 TCRbeta sequences fell significantly post-transplant in most of the 8 subjects, irrespective of tolerance or HCV status. The conclusions were preliminary, being limited by small, heterogeneous patient numbers and by non-standardized post-transplant time points. Once repertoire turnover was taken into account, donor-reactive detection showed a significant reduction for CD4 in 7 of 8 subjects and for CD8 in 8 of 8. In two subjects, low numbers of available donor cells limited the measurable donor-reactive repertoire. Because no allograft tissue specimens were available, donor-reactive T cells may have migrated into the graft instead of being deleted. A greater decline was seen for donor-reactive sequences than for third party-reactive sequences, suggesting partial antigen-specific deletion unrelated to withdrawal success.

Measured from the cysteine to the phenylalanine, the CDR3 is 12 residues long. Only the CDR3 DNA stays, 36 bases, in frame from base 1. A distance of 7 bases separates the germline ends of V and J, which lose 7 bases and 1 base respectively. CDR1 and CDR2 are read off the germline V gene (reference sequence) as SGHNT and YYREEE. The sample's time point label, decoded: pre-transplant. Thawed unstimulated PBMCs were stained for CD3, CD4 and CD8 and FACS-sorted into CD3+CD4+ and CD3+CD8+ populations. All 8 studied subjects were randomized to withdrawal of immunosuppression. The Qiagen DNeasy Blood and Tissue Kit was used to isolate genomic DNA.

Here the sequenced sample was CD4+ T cells from blood, taken before liver transplant. The source of this sequence is a human donor who received a liver transplant. The chain joins TRBV5-4 to TRBJ2-3; possibly the D gene is TRBD2, per 6 matching bases. The CDR3 loop reads CASRGGTDTQYF. The base sequence is TGTGCCAGCCGCGGGGGCACAGATACGCAGTATTTT.